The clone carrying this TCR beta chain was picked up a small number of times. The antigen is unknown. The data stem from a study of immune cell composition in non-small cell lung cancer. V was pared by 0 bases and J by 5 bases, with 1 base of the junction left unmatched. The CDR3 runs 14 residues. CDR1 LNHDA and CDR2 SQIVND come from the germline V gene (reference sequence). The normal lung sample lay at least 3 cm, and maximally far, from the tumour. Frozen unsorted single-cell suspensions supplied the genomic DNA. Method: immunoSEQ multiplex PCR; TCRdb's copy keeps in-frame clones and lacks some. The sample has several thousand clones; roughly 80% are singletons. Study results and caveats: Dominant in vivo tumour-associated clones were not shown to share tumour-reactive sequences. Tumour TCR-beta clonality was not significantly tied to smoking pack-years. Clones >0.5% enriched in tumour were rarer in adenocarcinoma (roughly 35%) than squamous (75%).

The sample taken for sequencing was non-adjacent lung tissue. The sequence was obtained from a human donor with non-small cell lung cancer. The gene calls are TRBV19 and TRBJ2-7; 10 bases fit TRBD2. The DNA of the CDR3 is TGTGCCAGTAGTATAGAAGCGGGAGGGCACGAGCAGTACTTC. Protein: CASSIEAGGHEQYF.